This is a list of T cell receptor beta chains from one sample in a study of shared clonotypes between healthy human individuals. Sequenced by immunoSEQ multiplex PCR; TCRdb stores in-frame clones only, minus some. The sample gives about 2.1 million clones, around 93% of which show up once; 1.5% to 2% is in the top ten. Sequences were obtained from naive CD8+ T cells from PBMCs. These receptors originate from a man between 18 and 35 years old in good health. Some clones in this sample may be carry-over from other donors' samples. Each CDR3 is given with its conserved first and last residue. The order of the fields is V gene, clone size, D gene, CDR3 length, J gene, CDR3 DNA, CDR3 protein. D genes are given only for firm matches. Only part of the rows carry a size: once, few, many, or a class if the clone is expanded.

TRBV7-2,NA,TRBD2,14,TRBJ2-2,TGTGCCAGCAGCGTACTAGCGGACACCGGGGAGCTGTTTTTT,CASSVLADTGELFF
TRBV11-2,NA,NA,12,TRBJ1-4,TGTGCCAGTAGCATCCTCGGTGAAAAACTGTTTTTT,CASSILGEKLFF
TRBV21-1,NA,NA,12,TRBJ2-2,TGTGCCAGCAGCAAAAAGGGGGGCGAGCTGTTTTTT,CASSKKGGELFF
TRBV25-1,NA,NA,18,TRBJ1-1,TGTGCCAGCCCACAACGGAGACTTGGGTGTGTGAGTTACACTGAAGCTTTCTTT,CASPQRRLGCVSYTEAFF
TRBV27,NA,NA,12,TRBJ2-7,TGTGCCAGCAGCCCCGGGTGGCAGGAGCAGTACTTC,CASSPGWQEQYF
TRBV25-1,NA,TRBD2,15,TRBJ2-7,TGTGCCAGCAGTGAATGGTGGGAGGGCCCGTACGAGCAGTACTTC,CASSEWWEGPYEQYF
TRBV7-9,few,NA,13,TRBJ1-1,TGTGCCAGCAGCTTAGCGCTTGGGGCTGAAGCTTTCTTT,CASSLALGAEAFF
TRBV15,NA,NA,15,TRBJ2-1,TGTGCCACCAGCAGAGATGGCAGATTGGTCAATGAGCAGTTCTTC,CATSRDGRLVNEQFF
TRBV7-9,once,NA,13,TRBJ1-2,TGTGCCAGCAGCCCCGGGGTCAACTATGGCTACACCTTC,CASSPGVNYGYTF
TRBV28,NA,NA,14,TRBJ1-2,TGTGCCAGCAGTTTATTTGTAGGGTTCTATGGCTACACCTTC,CASSLFVGFYGYTF
TRBV27,NA,NA,13,TRBJ2-7,TGTGCCAGCAGTCTGTCCAGCGGGTACGAGCAGTACTTC,CASSLSSGYEQYF
TRBV13,NA,NA,13,TRBJ2-7,TGTGCCAGCAGCTTATTTAGCGACTACGAGCAGTACTTC,CASSLFSDYEQYF
TRBV27,NA,NA,14,TRBJ2-4,TGTGCCAGCAGTTACCAGGGGTGGGGAAACATTCAGTACTTC,CASSYQGWGNIQYF
TRBV19,NA,NA,13,TRBJ1-2,TGTGCCAGTAGGCCTCGGGACGGGTATGGCTACACCTTC,CASRPRDGYGYTF
TRBV6-6,NA,NA,16,TRBJ2-7,TGTGCCAGCAGTTACTCGCGGCCAGGGTCCCACTACGAGCAGTACTTC,CASSYSRPGSHYEQYF
TRBV28,NA,TRBD1,16,TRBJ2-7,TGTGCCAGCAGTGATGAACGAGGGGGCAGGTGGTACGAGCAGTACTTC,CASSDERGGRWYEQYF
TRBV6-5,NA,NA,14,TRBJ2-2,TGTGCCAGCAGTTACTTAACTACGGCCGGGGAGCTGTTTTTT,CASSYLTTAGELFF
TRBV2,NA,TRBD2,16,TRBJ2-3,TGTGCCAGCAGTGTATTTGGAGCGGGACTTGACGATACGCAGTATTTT,CASSVFGAGLDDTQYF
TRBV6-1,NA,NA,16,TRBJ2-1,TGTGCCAGCAGTGAATGGGACATGAGCTCCTACAATGAGCAGTTCTTC,CASSEWDMSSYNEQFF
TRBV9,NA,NA,14,TRBJ1-1,TGTGCCAGCAGTCTGTGGGGCCGGGGCACTGAAGCTTTCTTT,CASSLWGRGTEAFF
TRBV5-1,few,NA,13,TRBJ1-5,TGCGCCAGCAGCCCGGACGGCGCTCAGCCCCAGCATTTT,CASSPDGAQPQHF
TRBV5-6,NA,NA,13,TRBJ2-3,TGTGCCAGCAGCCCGGAAAGCACAGATACGCAGTATTTT,CASSPESTDTQYF
TRBV28,NA,NA,16,TRBJ2-2,TGTGCCAGCAGTTTTTTAGAAGGGGTTGAGGCCGGGGAGCTGTTTTTT,CASSFLEGVEAGELFF
TRBV9,NA,NA,14,TRBJ2-3,TGTGCCAGCAGCGTGGCCAAGGGGACAGATACGCAGTATTTT,CASSVAKGTDTQYF
TRBV6-5,NA,NA,16,TRBJ2-5,TGTGCCAGCAGTTCCCGGGACACTTTTAGCCAAGAGACCCAGTACTTC,CASSSRDTFSQETQYF
TRBV7-3,NA,TRBD2,17,TRBJ2-5,TGTGCCAGCAGCTTAGATCCAGCGGGAGAGGGGGAAGAGACCCAGTACTTC,CASSLDPAGEGEETQYF
TRBV10-1,NA,NA,17,TRBJ2-5,TGCGCCAGCAGTCAGTCACTTGGGGATCGACAGGAAGAGACCCAGTACTTC,CASSQSLGDRQEETQYF
TRBV9,NA,NA,15,TRBJ1-2,TGTGCCAGCAGCGTATCAGTGGAAGCTAACTATGGCTACACCTTC,CASSVSVEANYGYTF
TRBV20-1,NA,NA,11,TRBJ1-1,TGCAGTGCGGTAACCGGGACAGAAGCTTTCTTT,CSAVTGTEAFF
TRBV6-1,NA,TRBD2,15,TRBJ2-2,TGTGCCAGCAGTGAGGGACTAGCGAACACCGGGGAGCTGTTTTTT,CASSEGLANTGELFF
TRBV7-3,NA,NA,12,TRBJ2-1,TGTGCCAGCAGCCCCGACAGGAATGAGCAGTTCTTC,CASSPDRNEQFF
TRBV27,NA,NA,14,TRBJ2-5,TGTGCCAGCAGTTTATATACGAGGGGGGAGACCCAGTACTTC,CASSLYTRGETQYF
TRBV21-1,NA,NA,16,TRBJ2-7,TGTGCCAGCGACCCGTGGGGGGCGGCGGGAGCTTACGAGCAGTACTTC,CASDPWGAAGAYEQYF
TRBV19,NA,NA,13,TRBJ1-4,TGTGCCAGTAAGACAGGACTAGGAGAAAAACTGTTTTTT,CASKTGLGEKLFF
TRBV19,NA,TRBD2,16,TRBJ2-5,TGTGCCAGTAGTATTAAAGGACTAGCGGGAGCGGAGACCCAGTACTTC,CASSIKGLAGAETQYF
TRBV27,NA,NA,15,TRBJ2-1,TGTGCCAGCTGCTCTCCGGGCCCCTGGGCCAATGAGCAGTTCTTC,CASCSPGPWANEQFF
TRBV28,NA,TRBD2,15,TRBJ2-1,TGTGCCACCTACCCGGGGGAGGGCCAATTCAATGAGCAGTTCTTC,CATYPGEGQFNEQFF
TRBV10-3,NA,TRBD1,13,TRBJ2-7,TGTGCCATCAGTTGGGACAGGGGTTACGAGCAGTACTTC,CAISWDRGYEQYF
TRBV2,once,NA,16,TRBJ1-3,TGTGCCAGCAGTGACGTTGACAGCCGCTCTGGAAACACCATATATTTT,CASSDVDSRSGNTIYF